The 6 T cell receptor beta chains below all came from one sample that was sequenced in a study of T-cell reconstitution after alpha-beta-depleted transplantation in children. This sample's TCRbeta library carried unique molecular identifier barcodes. MiXCR was run by TCRdb on the PCR reads, yielding one entry per CDR3 protein. The repertoire includes 60,000 or so distinct CDR3 sequences, roughly 45% of them detected once, and less than 98% sits in the top ten. The sequences come from PBMCs, mostly from graft donor cells, collected 360 days after TCRalphabeta/CD19-depleted stem cell transplant. The receptors shown here come from a male patient aged 5 to 17 who had a stem cell transplant for acute lymphoblastic leukemia, so the T cells may come from the graft donor.

On this clonotype itself: This clone may be a read error of a much larger clone one base away. The CDR3 loop reads CASSLEASSYEQYF. The DNA of the CDR3 is TGCGCCAGCAGCTTGGAGGCTAGCTCCTACGAGCAGTACTTC. J is TRBJ2-7 and V is TRBV5-1; D remains unclear. Germline V gene data show CDR1 as SGHRS and CDR2 as YFSETQ. CDR3 length: 14 amino acids. V was shortened by 0 bases and J by 0 bases, with 7 bases between the two germline ends.

This clonotype was seen only a few times. The genes are TRBV7-9 and TRBJ1-1, with TRBD1 as a possible D gene (5 bases). V lost 4 bases to trimming and J lost 1 base, with 16 bases between them. The CDR3 covers 16 residues. Germline loops: CDR1 SEHNR, CDR2 FQNEAQ (reference sequence). Here the CDR3 DNA reads TGTGCCAGCAGCTCATCCCCCGGGGCAGGGAACACTGAAGCTTTCTTT. Its protein product is CASSSSPGAGNTEAFF.

This sequence joins TRBV5-1 and TRBJ2-1; D call uncertain. The germline CDR1 and CDR2 sequences are SGHRS and YFSETQ. V dropped 3 bases and J dropped 8 bases, with 9 bases sitting between them. This CDR3 contains 12 residues. This CDR3 reads CASSYERDEQFF. The CDR3 bases are TGCGCCAGCAGCTATGAAAGGGATGAGCAGTTCTTC.

The chain has TRBV6-4 and TRBJ2-2, with D hard to call. The V gene's germline CDR1 is MRHNA and CDR2 SNTAGT. The V end was cut by 1 base, the J end by 3 bases, with 6 bases between. This CDR3 region has 14 residues. The CDR3 nucleotides read TGTGCCAGCAGTGACTTTCCCCACACCGGGGAGCTGTTTTTT. It codes for CASSDFPHTGELFF.

The V gene is TRBV13, the J gene TRBJ2-3, with 11 bases identical to TRBD2. Trimming removed 3 bases from V and 5 bases from J; junction bases left unmatched: 4. Germline CDR1 PRHDT, CDR2 FYEKMQ (reference sequence). CDR3 length: 15 amino acids. The CDR3 is CASSFSGGALDTQYF. Written as DNA, the CDR3 is TGTGCCAGCAGCTTTAGCGGGGGGGCCTTAGATACGCAGTATTTT.

This chain joins TRBV6-4 and TRBJ2-2; 7 nucleotides align to TRBD2. The CDR3 is 16 residues long. The germline CDR1 and CDR2 sequences are MRHNA and SNTAGT. J gave up 2 bases and V 3 bases, and 6 bases lay outside the gene matches. CDR3 sequence reads: CASSEIGTTNTGELFF. DNA of the CDR3: TGTGCCAGCAGTGAGATCGGGACTACAAACACCGGGGAGCTGTTTTTT.